The clone carrying this T cell receptor (beta chain) was found a few times. Antigen: not known. The V gene's germline CDR1 is MGHDK and CDR2 SYGVNS. V was pared by 3 bases and J by 1 base, with 19 bases between. The CDR3 is made up of 17 amino acids. Of the isolated RNA, all was reverse transcribed, and so the sequenced material was expressed TCRB transcripts. The table came from immunoSEQ multiplex PCR; TCRdb's copy has only in-frame clones and leaves some out. The data hold 600,000 to 700,000 clones, with over 10% observed a single time. The data belong to a study of beta chain features in type 1 diabetes. Study-level points and caveats: More deletions and fewer insertions at VDJ junctions were found in patients with type 1 diabetes. The question of HLA type influencing TCRB rearrangement was one that remained unresolved here. Within each of all four CD4+ subsets, Type 1 diabetes patients had TCRB CDR3s that were moderately but significantly shorter.

The specimen sequenced was naive CD4+ T cells from blood. This TCR came from a man between 25 and 39 years old with type 1 diabetes. The V call is TRBV25-1, the J call TRBJ2-7; D tentatively reads TRBD1 or TRBD2 (5 bases each). DNA of the CDR3: TGTGCCAGCAGTGACTATCTACGCCGGGACGGATCCTACGAGCAGTACTTC. Its translation: CASSDYLRRDGSYEQYF.